This entry lists 25 T cell receptor beta chains sequenced from one sample in a study of response to subunit inactivated influenza vaccine. TCRdb independently ran MiXCR on the RT-PCR reads; one entry per CDR3 protein. This sample carries hundreds of thousands of distinct CDR3 sequences, approximately 10% of them seen once, and the ten largest clones take approximately 10%. The sample was also linked to a second study, of T cells expressing NK-cell markers. According to that study: Synthesis of TCR beta cDNA relied on 5'RACE template switching carrying UMIs.

Material: PBMCs from blood, obtained on the day of vaccination. The receptor source for this set is a man aged 50 or older who received an inactivated influenza vaccine.

The chain combines TRBV7-8 with TRBJ2-2; TRBD2 matches at 8 bases. This CDR3 comprises 15 residues. Trimming at V came to 5 bases and at J to 3 bases, leaving 5 bases not matched to a gene. Looked up from germline, CDR1 is SGHVS and CDR2 is FQNEAQ. The CDR3 spells CASSTGGRDTGELFF. The CDR3 region has the DNA TGTGCCAGCAGCACGGGGGGGCGGGACACCGGGGAGCTGTTTTTT.

V and J are TRBV2 and TRBJ2-5; perhaps TRBD1 as D (6 bases). V gave up 5 bases and J gave up 5 bases, with 9 bases separating them. This CDR3 comprises 12 residues. CDR1 is SNHLY and CDR2 is FYNNEI in the germline V gene. CDR3 amino acids: CASSTRGETQYF. CDR3 nucleotide sequence: TGTGCCAGCAGTACGAGGGGGGAGACCCAGTACTTC.

This clonotype was counted between two and nine times. The chain links TRBV5-1 to TRBJ2-7; TRBD2 is a possible D gene (6 bases). V lost 3 bases to trimming and J lost 0 bases, with 19 bases between them. Germline CDR1 and CDR2: SGHRS and YFSETQ. The CDR3 has 17 amino acids. The CDR3: CASSSQPRRESSYEQYF. CDR3 nucleotide sequence: TGCGCCAGCAGCTCCCAACCCCGACGGGAGAGCTCCTACGAGCAGTACTTC. Filled out from reference TRBV5-1 and TRBJ2-7, the complete variable domain reads KAGVTQTPRYLIKTRGQQVTLSCSPISGHRSVSWYQQTPGQGLQFLFEYFSETQRNKGNFPGRFSGRQFSNSRSEMNVSTLELGDSALYLCASSSQPRRESSYEQYFGPGTRLTVT.

This clonotype was seen a handful of times. The rearrangement links TRBV4-1 to TRBJ2-1; 7 bases fit TRBD1. Losses at the gene ends were 4 bases for V and 2 bases for J; bases not matched to a gene: 11. The CDR3 is made up of 17 amino acids. Germline assignment: CDR1 MGHRA and CDR2 YSYEKL. CDR3 in amino acids: CASSLSQGEDTYNEQFF. CDR3 DNA: TGCGCCAGCAGCCTCTCCCAGGGGGAAGATACCTACAATGAGCAGTTCTTC.

The chain uses TRBV20-1 and TRBJ2-2; the match to TRBD2 covers 13 bases. Trimming cost V 0 bases and J 2 bases; bases outside gene matches: 6. CDR1 is DFQATT and CDR2 is SNEGSKA in the germline V gene (reference sequence). This CDR3 spans 18 amino acids. CDR3 sequence (DNA): TGCAGTGCTAGAGAGGTGACTAGCGGGGGGCATAACACCGGGGAGCTGTTTTTT. Translating it yields CSAREVTSGGHNTGELFF.

This clonotype was seen only once. The chain carries TRBV13 and TRBJ2-7; 9 bases agree with TRBD1. The CDR3 runs to 14 residues. Germline CDR1 and CDR2: PRHDT and FYEKMQ (reference sequence). Losses at the gene ends were 5 bases for V and 3 bases for J; bases not matched to a gene: 5. This chain's CDR3 is CASSQQGANYEQYF. CDR3 in DNA: TGTGCCAGCAGCCAACAGGGGGCAAACTACGAGCAGTACTTC.

This clonotype was recorded a few times. The chain uses TRBV12-3 or TRBV12-4 and TRBJ1-4, with D perhaps matching TRBD1 (6 bases). This CDR3 is built from 12 residues. Trimming removed 6 bases at V and 7 bases at J, with 9 bases between. The CDR3 region is CASSRGGEKLFF. CDR3 nucleotide sequence: TGTGCCAGCAGCAGGGGAGGTGAAAAACTGTTTTTT.

This sequence joins TRBV7-8 and TRBJ2-2, with TRBD2 matching over 12 bases. Germline CDR1 is SGHVS and CDR2 is FQNEAQ. This CDR3 comprises 17 residues. The V and J ends lost 7 bases and 3 bases, in that order; junction bases with no gene match: 9. The CDR3 region has the DNA TGTGCCAGCACCTCTGGACTAGCGGGGTATTACACCGGGGAGCTGTTTTTT. This gives the protein CASTSGLAGYYTGELFF.

The V gene is TRBV10-3, the J gene TRBJ2-6; 7 nucleotides agree with TRBD2. This CDR3 region has 19 residues. J was trimmed by 4 bases and V by 2 bases; bases with no gene match: 14. Germline CDR1 reads ENHRY; CDR2 reads SYGVKD. The CDR3 region has the DNA TGTGCCATCAGTGAGCCAACAAGGACTAGGGTGGCGGGGGCCAACGTCCTGACTTTC. This gives the protein CAISEPTRTRVAGANVLTF.

This clonotype was detected a few times. The chain carries TRBV5-6 and TRBJ1-5; D gene ambiguous. V was trimmed by 0 bases and J by 7 bases, leaving 11 bases between them. CDR1 is SGHDT, CDR2 YYEEEE, per germline. This CDR3 contains 14 residues. The CDR3 nucleotides read TGTGCCAGCAGCTTGGAAGGGATAAGGCAGCCCCAGCATTTT. The encoded protein is CASSLEGIRQPQHF.

A few counts support this clonotype. DNA for the CDR3: TGTGCCAGCAGAGAGGACATCCACGAGCAGTACTTC. It codes for CASREDIHEQYF. The chain carries TRBV7-2 and TRBJ2-7; possibly TRBD1 for D (5 bases). The germline V gene has CDR1 SGHTA and CDR2 FQGNSA. V was clipped by 6 bases and J by 5 bases, with 11 bases between them. This CDR3 spans 12 amino acids.

This clonotype was picked up a small number of times. V gene TRBV11-2 combines with J gene TRBJ2-5; the D gene could be TRBD1 or TRBD2 (5 bases each). CDR1 is SGHAT, CDR2 FQNNGV, per germline. The length of the CDR3 is 15 residues. V was shortened by 0 bases and J by 5 bases, with 13 bases between the two germline ends. CDR3 DNA: TGTGCCAGCAGCTTAGAGCAGAGGGGCTGGGAGACCCAGTACTTC. Protein sequence: CASSLEQRGWETQYF.

The chain employs TRBV27 and TRBJ1-2, with D tentatively TRBD1 (5 bases). Germline-derived CDR1 and CDR2 are MNHEY and SMNVEV (reference sequence). Deletions cut 5 bases from V and 8 bases from J, with 9 bases between. The CDR3 sequence is 11 residues long. This CDR3 reads CASSAGEGYTF. As DNA, the CDR3 is TGTGCCAGCAGTGCGGGGGAGGGCTACACCTTC.

This sequence joins TRBV7-2 and TRBJ2-1; 8 bases are a match to TRBD2. There are 15 residues in the CDR3. Germline V gives CDR1 SGHTA, CDR2 FQGNSA. V dropped 5 bases and J dropped 8; count of bases not matched to a gene: 11. The CDR3: CASSRRAGVMHEQFF. The CDR3 coding sequence is TGTGCCAGCAGCCGCAGAGCGGGAGTTATGCATGAGCAGTTCTTC.

The gene calls are TRBV4-2 and TRBJ2-3; 8 bases agree with TRBD2. Germline V CDR1 and CDR2: LGHNA, YNFKEQ. The ends lost 0 bases at V and 1 base at J; junction bases unmatched: 9. The CDR3 extends over 18 amino acids. CDR3 sequence: CASSQDPGGRGGTDTQYF. The CDR3 DNA is TGTGCCAGCAGCCAAGATCCGGGGGGGCGCGGGGGCACAGATACGCAGTATTTT.

This clonotype was observed at least ten times. The chain is built from TRBV6-5 and TRBJ2-1; D is undetermined. The CDR3 covers 13 residues. CDR1 and CDR2 from the germline V gene are MNHEY and SVGAGI. Trimming pared 2 bases from V and 5 bases from J, leaving 7 bases between. CDR3 coding DNA: TGTGCCAGCAGTTACCTCGGTCACAATGAGCAGTTCTTC. This translates into CASSYLGHNEQFF.

V is TRBV14 and J is TRBJ1-1; TRBD1 matches at 10 bases. CDR3 size: 13 residues. Trimming took 1 base from V and 10 from J; bases not matched to a gene: 3. Per germline, CDR1 SGHDN and CDR2 FVKESK. The DNA of the CDR3 is TGTGCCAGCAGCCAAGGGACAGGGGGAACAGCTTTCTTT. Amino acids: CASSQGTGGTAFF.

The chain has TRBV7-9 and TRBJ2-5; 8 nucleotides line up with TRBD1. Germline CDR1 and CDR2: SEHNR and FQNEAQ (reference sequence). After removal of 3 bases from V and 5 bases from J, the junction contained 11 bases not matched to a gene. CDR3 length: 16 residues. In DNA form, the CDR3 reads TGTGCCAGCAGCTTGAAGACAGGGGCCGTTTATGAGACCCAGTACTTC. As protein: CASSLKTGAVYETQYF.

The V gene is TRBV5-1, the J gene TRBJ2-6; D uncertain. The CDR3 spans 15 residues. Germline CDR1 is SGHRS and CDR2 is YFSETQ. V was pared by 0 bases and J by 2 bases, with 6 bases between. DNA of the CDR3: TGCGCCAGCAGCTTGGATGGAACTGGGGCCAACGTCCTGACTTTC. Translation gives CASSLDGTGANVLTF.

This clonotype was found a few times. This chain uses TRBV20-1 with TRBJ2-7; D unclear. Germline-derived CDR1 and CDR2 are DFQATT and SNEGSKA (reference sequence). CDR3 length: 13 residues. Trimming pared 0 bases from V and 5 bases from J, leaving 11 bases between. For the CDR3, the DNA is TGCAGTGCTAGAGATGGTAGGGCAGACGAGCAGTACTTC. Translating it yields CSARDGRADEQYF.

The chain uses TRBV5-1 and TRBJ2-2, with D possibly TRBD1 on 5 matching bases. Germline CDR1 reads SGHRS; CDR2 reads YFSETQ. With 3 bases removed from V and 0 bases from J, the gap between germline ends came to 9 bases. The CDR3 extends over 15 amino acids. The CDR3 nucleotides are TGCGCCAGCAGCTCCCGGACATCGAACACCGGGGAGCTGTTTTTT. It codes for CASSSRTSNTGELFF.

V is TRBV4-2 and J is TRBJ2-3, with a possible D match to TRBD2 (5 bases). Trimming took 0 bases from V and 1 from J, leaving 11 bases between them. The CDR3 contains 16 residues. In germline, CDR1 is LGHNA, CDR2 YNFKEQ. CDR3 in DNA: TGTGCCAGCAGCCAAGATAGGAGCGGACGCACAGATACGCAGTATTTT. Encoded protein: CASSQDRSGRTDTQYF.

The table lists this clonotype with a few counts. The chain recombines TRBV11-2 with TRBJ2-1, with D unclear. The CDR3 loop spans 13 amino acids. Per the germline V gene, CDR1 is SGHAT and CDR2 is FQNNGV. Trimming pared 5 bases from V and 3 bases from J, leaving 8 bases between. CDR3 amino acids: CASSPQYYNEQFF. CDR3 DNA sequence: TGTGCCAGCAGCCCGCAATACTACAATGAGCAGTTCTTC. Drawing the rest from reference TRBV11-2 and TRBJ2-1, the complete variable domain is EAGVAQSPRYKIIEKRQSVAFWCNPISGHATLYWYQQILGQGPKLLIQFQNNGVVDDSQLPKDRFSAERLKGVDSTLKIQPAKLEDSAVYLCASSPQYYNEQFFGPGTRLTVL.

This clonotype came up a few times. This chain joins TRBV5-1 and TRBJ2-3; tentative D call: TRBD2 (5 bases). CDR3 length: 13 amino acids. Trimming removed 4 bases from V and 5 bases from J, with 11 bases in between. The germline V gene encodes CDR1 SGHRS and CDR2 YFSETQ. The CDR3 is CASSTTRGDTQYF. As DNA, the CDR3 is TGCGCCAGCAGCACTACCCGGGGAGATACGCAGTATTTT.

The rearrangement uses TRBV4-2 and TRBJ2-1; 11 nucleotides match TRBD2. Trimming at V came to 2 bases and at J to 4 bases, leaving 4 bases not matched to a gene. The germline gives CDR1 LGHNA, CDR2 YNFKEQ. CDR3 length: 16 residues. The chain's CDR3 is CASSQHLAGGYNEQFF. CDR3 DNA sequence: TGTGCCAGCAGCCAACATCTAGCGGGGGGATACAATGAGCAGTTCTTC.